These T cell receptor beta chains were read from a single sample in a study of vaccination effects on CD4 cells after COVID-19. The table came from immunoSEQ multiplex PCR; TCRdb's copy has only in-frame clones and leaves some out. This sample carries 20,000 to 30,000 clones, 75% to 80% of them seen once, and the ten largest clones take roughly 21%. Their antigen targets remain unknown. This specimen was CD4+ T cells from PBMCs cultured with HCoV-NL63 spike peptides, taken before COVID-19 vaccination. All receptors derive from a human donor who had a prior SARS-CoV-2 infection. Both conserved end residues are part of each CDR3. The D gene is left open where the match is weak. Clone size is shown for a subset of rows, as once, few, many or a class of expanded clone.

d_call	v_call	j_call	clone_size	cdr3_nt	cdr3_aa
TRBD1	TRBV5-1	TRBJ1-2	-	TGCGCCAGCAGCTTAAGGACAGGGGGGTATGGCTACACCTTC	CASSLRTGGYGYTF
TRBD1	TRBV5-5	TRBJ1-2	-	TGTGCCAGCAGCCAACGGGACAGGGTTAACTATGGCTACACCTTC	CASSQRDRVNYGYTF
-	TRBV12-3/TRBV12-4	TRBJ1-5	few	TGTGCCAGCAGTCGTACCTGGAGTCAGCCCCAGCATTTT	CASSRTWSQPQHF
-	TRBV5-4	TRBJ1-6	-	TGTGCCAGCAGCTTTACCCAGGGGCATAATTCACCCCTCCACTTT	CASSFTQGHNSPLHF
TRBD2	TRBV3-1/TRBV3-2	TRBJ2-5	-	TGTGCCAGCAGCCAAATGGGGGGGAGTTGGGGGACCCAGTACTTC	CASSQMGGSWGTQYF
-	TRBV11-2	TRBJ2-5	-	TGTGCCAGCGCTGGGGATGTGCTGGAGACCCAGTACTTC	CASAGDVLETQYF
-	TRBV2	TRBJ1-2	-	TGTGCCAGCAGCGGAGGGTTGGTCGGCTATGGCTACACCTTC	CASSGGLVGYGYTF
TRBD1	TRBV29-1	TRBJ2-3	-	TGCAGCGTAAGGACAGGGTCAATCACAGATACGCAGTATTTT	CSVRTGSITDTQYF
-	TRBV7-2	TRBJ2-3	-	TGTGCCAGCAGCCGGGAACAGTACGCAGATACGCAGTATTTT	CASSREQYADTQYF
-	TRBV9	TRBJ1-2	-	TGTGCCAGCAGCGAGCGTCGACAGGACTATGGCTACACCTTC	CASSERRQDYGYTF
-	TRBV19	TRBJ2-6	once	TGTGCCAGTAGTATAGATCCGGTAGCTGGGGCCAACGTCCTGACTTTC	CASSIDPVAGANVLTF
-	TRBV6-5	TRBJ1-1	-	TGTGCCAGCACAAGACAGCCGAACACTGAAGCTTTCTTT	CASTRQPNTEAFF
TRBD2	TRBV4-2	TRBJ2-7	-	TGTGCCAGCAGCCCCGGGACTAGCGGGGGGATATATTACGAGCAGTACTTC	CASSPGTSGGIYYEQYF
TRBD1	TRBV19	TRBJ1-6	-	TGTGCCAGCACATTCACAGGGGGTGGTTCACCCCTCCACTTT	CASTFTGGGSPLHF
TRBD1	TRBV5-1	TRBJ1-1	few	TGCGCCAGCAGCCAGCTAGGACAGGGGAACACTGAAGCTTTCTTT	CASSQLGQGNTEAFF